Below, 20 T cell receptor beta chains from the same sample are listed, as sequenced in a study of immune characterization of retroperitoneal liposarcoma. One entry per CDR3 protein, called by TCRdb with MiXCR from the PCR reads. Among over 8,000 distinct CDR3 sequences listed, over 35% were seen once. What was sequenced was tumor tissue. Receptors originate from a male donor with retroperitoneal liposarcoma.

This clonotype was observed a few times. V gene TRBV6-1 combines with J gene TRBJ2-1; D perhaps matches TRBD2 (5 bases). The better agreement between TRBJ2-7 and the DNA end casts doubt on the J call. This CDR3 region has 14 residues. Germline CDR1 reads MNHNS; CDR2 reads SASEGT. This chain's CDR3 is CASSEAGDGYEQYF. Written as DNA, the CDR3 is TGTGCCAGCAGTGAAGCGGGAGACGGCTACGAGCAGTACTTC.

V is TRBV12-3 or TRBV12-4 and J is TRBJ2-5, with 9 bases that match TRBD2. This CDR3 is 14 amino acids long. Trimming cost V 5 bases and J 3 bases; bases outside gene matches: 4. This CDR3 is CASSQVAGEETQYF. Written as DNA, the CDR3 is TGTGCCAGCAGTCAGGTAGCGGGAGAAGAGACCCAGTACTTC.

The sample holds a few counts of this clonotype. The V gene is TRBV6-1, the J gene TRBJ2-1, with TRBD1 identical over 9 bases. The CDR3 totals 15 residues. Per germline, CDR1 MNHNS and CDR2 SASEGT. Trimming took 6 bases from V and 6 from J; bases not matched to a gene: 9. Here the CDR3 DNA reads TGTGCCAGCAGACGCCCGGGACAGGGAGTCAATGAGCAGTTCTTC. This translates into CASRRPGQGVNEQFF.

CDR3 in DNA: TGCGCCAGCTACGAGGGGTACAATGAGCAGTTCTTC. Its translation is CASYEGYNEQFF. The chain uses TRBV10-2 and TRBJ2-1; possibly TRBD1 or TRBD2 for D (5 bases each). V gave up 8 bases and J gave up 4 bases, with 9 bases separating them. The CDR3 sequence is 12 residues long. Germline assignment: CDR1 WSHSY and CDR2 SAAADI.

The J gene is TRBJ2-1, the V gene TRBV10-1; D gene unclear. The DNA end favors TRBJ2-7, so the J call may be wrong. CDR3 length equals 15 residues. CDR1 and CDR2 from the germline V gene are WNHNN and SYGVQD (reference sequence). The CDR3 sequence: CASSSTRPSSYEQYF. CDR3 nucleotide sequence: TGCGCCAGCAGTTCTACAAGGCCTAGCTCCTACGAGCAGTACTTC.

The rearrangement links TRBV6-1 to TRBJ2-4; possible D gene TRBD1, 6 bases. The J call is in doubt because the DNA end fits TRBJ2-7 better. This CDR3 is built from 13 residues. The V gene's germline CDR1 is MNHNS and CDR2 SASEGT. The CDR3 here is CASSPQGSYEQYF. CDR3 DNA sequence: TGTGCCAGCAGTCCCCAGGGGTCCTACGAGCAGTACTTC.

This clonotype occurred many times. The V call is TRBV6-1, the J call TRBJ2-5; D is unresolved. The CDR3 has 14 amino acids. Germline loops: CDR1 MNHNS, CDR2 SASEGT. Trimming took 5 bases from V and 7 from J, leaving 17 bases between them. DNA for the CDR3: TGTGCCAGCAGTCCGTCTCCGGTGGTAGGGACCCAGTACTTC. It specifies CASSPSPVVGTQYF.

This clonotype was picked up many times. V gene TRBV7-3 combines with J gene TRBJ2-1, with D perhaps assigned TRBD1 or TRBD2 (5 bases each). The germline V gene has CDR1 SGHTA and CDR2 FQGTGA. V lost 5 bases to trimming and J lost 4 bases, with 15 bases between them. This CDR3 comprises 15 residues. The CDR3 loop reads CASSDTGTLYNEQFF. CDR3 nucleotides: TGTGCCAGCAGCGATACCGGGACCCTATACAATGAGCAGTTCTTC. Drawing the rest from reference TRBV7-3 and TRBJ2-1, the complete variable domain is GAGVSQTPSNKVTEKGKYVELRCDPISGHTALYWYRQSLGQGPEFLIYFQGTGAADDSGLPNDRFFAVRPEGSVSTLKIQRTERGDSAVYLCASSDTGTLYNEQFFGPGTRLTVL.

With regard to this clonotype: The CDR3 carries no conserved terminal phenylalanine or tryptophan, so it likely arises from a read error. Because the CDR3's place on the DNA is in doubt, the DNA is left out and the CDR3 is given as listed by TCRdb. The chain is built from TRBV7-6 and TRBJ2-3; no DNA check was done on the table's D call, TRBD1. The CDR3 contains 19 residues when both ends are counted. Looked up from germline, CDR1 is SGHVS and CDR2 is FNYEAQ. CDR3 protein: CASGRPVGQGSCRKGSSSS.

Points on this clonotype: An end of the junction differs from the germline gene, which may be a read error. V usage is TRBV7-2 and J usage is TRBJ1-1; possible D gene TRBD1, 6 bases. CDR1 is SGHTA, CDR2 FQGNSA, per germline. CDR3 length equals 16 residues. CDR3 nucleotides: TGTGCCAGCAGCCCCAGACGGACAGAGATGAAGACTGAAGCTTTCTTT. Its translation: CASSPRRTEMKTEAFF.

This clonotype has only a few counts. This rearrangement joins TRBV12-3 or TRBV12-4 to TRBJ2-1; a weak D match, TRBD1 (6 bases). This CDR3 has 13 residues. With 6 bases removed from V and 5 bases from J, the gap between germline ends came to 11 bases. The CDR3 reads CASRPRTDNEQFF. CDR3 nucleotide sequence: TGTGCCAGCAGGCCGAGGACAGACAATGAGCAGTTCTTC.

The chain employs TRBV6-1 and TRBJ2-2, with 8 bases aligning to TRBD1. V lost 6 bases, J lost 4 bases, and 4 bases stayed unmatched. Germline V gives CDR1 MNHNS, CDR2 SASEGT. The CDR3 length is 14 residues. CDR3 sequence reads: CASRPGGSTGELFF. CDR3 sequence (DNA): TGTGCCAGCAGACCAGGGGGCAGCACCGGGGAGCTGTTTTTT.

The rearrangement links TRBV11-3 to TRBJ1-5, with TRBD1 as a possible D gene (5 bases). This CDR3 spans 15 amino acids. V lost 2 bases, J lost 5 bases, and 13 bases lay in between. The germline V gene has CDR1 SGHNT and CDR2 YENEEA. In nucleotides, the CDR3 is TGTGCCAGCAGCTTATCCGGGGGGTATGATCAGCCCCAGCATTTT. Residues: CASSLSGGYDQPQHF.

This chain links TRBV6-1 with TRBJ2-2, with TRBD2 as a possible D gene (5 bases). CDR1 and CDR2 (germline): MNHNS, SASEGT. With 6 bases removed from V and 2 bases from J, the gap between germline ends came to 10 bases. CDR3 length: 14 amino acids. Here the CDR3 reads CASSWERNTGELFF. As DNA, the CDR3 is TGTGCCAGCAGCTGGGAGCGAAACACCGGGGAGCTGTTTTTT.

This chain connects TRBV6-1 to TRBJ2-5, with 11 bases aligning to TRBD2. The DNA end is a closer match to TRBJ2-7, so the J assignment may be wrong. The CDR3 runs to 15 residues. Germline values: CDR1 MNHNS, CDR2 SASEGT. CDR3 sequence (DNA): TGTGCCAGCAGTGTGATAGCGGGGGGGACCTACGAGCAGTACTTC. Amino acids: CASSVIAGGTYEQYF.

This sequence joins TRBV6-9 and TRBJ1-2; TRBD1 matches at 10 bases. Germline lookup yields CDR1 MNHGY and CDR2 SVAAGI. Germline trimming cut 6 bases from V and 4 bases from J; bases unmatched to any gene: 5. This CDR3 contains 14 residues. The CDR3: CASRGTGVFYGYTF. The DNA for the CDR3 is TGTGCCAGCAGGGGGACAGGGGTATTCTATGGCTACACCTTC.

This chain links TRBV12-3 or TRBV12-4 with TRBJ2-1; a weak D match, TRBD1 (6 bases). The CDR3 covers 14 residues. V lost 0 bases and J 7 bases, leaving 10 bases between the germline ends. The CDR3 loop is CASSLAGAHNEQFF. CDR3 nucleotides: TGTGCCAGCAGTTTAGCGGGGGCCCATAATGAGCAGTTCTTC.

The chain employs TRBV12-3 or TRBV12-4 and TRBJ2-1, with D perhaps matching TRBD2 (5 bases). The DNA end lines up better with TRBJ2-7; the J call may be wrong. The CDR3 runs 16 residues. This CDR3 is CASSPDSPVGVYEQYF. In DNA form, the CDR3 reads TGTGCCAGCAGCCCCGATTCGCCGGTCGGGGTTTACGAGCAGTACTTC.

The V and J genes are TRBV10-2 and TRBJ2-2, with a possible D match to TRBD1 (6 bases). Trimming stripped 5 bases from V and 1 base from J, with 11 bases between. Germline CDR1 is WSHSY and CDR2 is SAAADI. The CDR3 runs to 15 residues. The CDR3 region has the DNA TGCGCCAGCAGTCAACAGGGCCGGAACACCGGGGAGCTGTTTTTT. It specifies CASSQQGRNTGELFF.

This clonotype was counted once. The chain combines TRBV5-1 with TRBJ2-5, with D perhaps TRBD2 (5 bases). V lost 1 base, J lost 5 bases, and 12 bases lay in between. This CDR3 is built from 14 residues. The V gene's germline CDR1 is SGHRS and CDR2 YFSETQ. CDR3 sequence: CASSLTSFMETQYF. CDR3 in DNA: TGCGCCAGCAGCTTGACTAGTTTCATGGAGACCCAGTACTTC.